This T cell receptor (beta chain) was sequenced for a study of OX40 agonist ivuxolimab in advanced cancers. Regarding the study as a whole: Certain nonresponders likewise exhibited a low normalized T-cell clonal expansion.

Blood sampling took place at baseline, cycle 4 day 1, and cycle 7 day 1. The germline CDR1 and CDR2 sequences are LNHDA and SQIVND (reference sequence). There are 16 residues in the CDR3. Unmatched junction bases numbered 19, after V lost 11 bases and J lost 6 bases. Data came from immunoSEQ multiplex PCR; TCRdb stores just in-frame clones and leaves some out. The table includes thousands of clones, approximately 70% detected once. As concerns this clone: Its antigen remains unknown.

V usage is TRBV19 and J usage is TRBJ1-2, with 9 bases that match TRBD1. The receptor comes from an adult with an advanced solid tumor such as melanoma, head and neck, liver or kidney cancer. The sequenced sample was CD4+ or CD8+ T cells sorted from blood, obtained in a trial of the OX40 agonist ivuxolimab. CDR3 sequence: CAGHPTGGAGGDGYTF. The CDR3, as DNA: TGTGCCGGACACCCGACAGGGGGTGCGGGAGGGGATGGCTACACCTTC.